This TCR beta chain came from a study of vaccination and CD4 T cells after COVID-19. As for the study in general: Once diagnosed, patients had post-COVID samples drawn a median approximately 99 days later (range 35 to 161).

The time point denotes: late sampling 161 to 241 days after vaccination in a few convalescent patients. Treatment in this sample: roughly 10-day PBMC culture with coronavirus spike peptide pools or control peptides (ViraFEST assay). Cells were cultured for around ten days, and then CD4+ T cells were isolated by negative selection. Sequencing of DNA taken from cultured CD4+ T cells relied on the Oncomine TCR Beta short-read assay. TCRdb independently ran MiXCR on the PCR reads; one entry per CDR3 protein. The repertoire holds over 20,000 distinct CDR3 sequences, more than 30% seen once, with 30% in the top ten. As regards this clonotype: What it recognizes is unknown.

This CDR3 comprises 11 residues. Per the germline V gene, CDR1 is SNHLY and CDR2 is FYNNEI. V lost 10 bases to trimming and J lost 4 bases, with 10 bases between them. This receptor was identified in a human donor who had recovered from COVID-19. The sample was CD4+ T cells from blood, cultured in vitro, taken about 7 months after SARS-CoV-2 vaccination. The rearrangement links TRBV2 to TRBJ2-5, with TRBD2 as a possible D gene (6 bases). The CDR3 DNA is TGTGCCACGGGGGTGGGAGAGACCCAGTACTTC. Encoded protein: CATGVGETQYF. The variable domain in full, completed from reference TRBV2 and TRBJ2-5, reads EPEVTQTPSHQVTQMGQEVILRCVPISNHLYFYWYRQILGQKVEFLVSFYNNEISEKSEIFDDQFSVERPDGSNFTLKIRSTKLEDSAMYFCATGVGETQYFGPGTRLLVL.